The present entry profiles one T cell receptor beta chain with its context. Its antigen is unidentified. The study ran its PCR with 60 Vbeta and 13 Jbeta primers. Measured with immunoSEQ multiplex PCR; TCRdb has only the in-frame clones, and not every one. The profile shows around 100,000 clones, roughly 85% of them singletons. This sample was included in a study of cytomegalovirus exposure and HLA in healthy donors. The CDR3 loop spans 17 amino acids. Germline-derived CDR1 and CDR2 are SGHAT and FQNNGV. V trimming: 2 bases; J trimming: 3 bases; junction bases outside the gene matches: 8. Findings and caveats of the study: The authors reported that TCR beta sequences could predict HLA-A and HLA-B alleles. These predictions were accurate for most subjects in the first cohort.

The chain carries TRBV11-2 and TRBJ1-3, with TRBD1 matching 9 bases. Specimen: PBMCs. The sequence was collected from a man between 25 and 39 years old in good health and CMV-seropositive. CDR3 loop: CASSLRHRGQNGNTIYF. Here the CDR3 DNA reads TGTGCCAGCAGCTTAAGGCACAGGGGGCAAAATGGAAACACCATATATTTT.